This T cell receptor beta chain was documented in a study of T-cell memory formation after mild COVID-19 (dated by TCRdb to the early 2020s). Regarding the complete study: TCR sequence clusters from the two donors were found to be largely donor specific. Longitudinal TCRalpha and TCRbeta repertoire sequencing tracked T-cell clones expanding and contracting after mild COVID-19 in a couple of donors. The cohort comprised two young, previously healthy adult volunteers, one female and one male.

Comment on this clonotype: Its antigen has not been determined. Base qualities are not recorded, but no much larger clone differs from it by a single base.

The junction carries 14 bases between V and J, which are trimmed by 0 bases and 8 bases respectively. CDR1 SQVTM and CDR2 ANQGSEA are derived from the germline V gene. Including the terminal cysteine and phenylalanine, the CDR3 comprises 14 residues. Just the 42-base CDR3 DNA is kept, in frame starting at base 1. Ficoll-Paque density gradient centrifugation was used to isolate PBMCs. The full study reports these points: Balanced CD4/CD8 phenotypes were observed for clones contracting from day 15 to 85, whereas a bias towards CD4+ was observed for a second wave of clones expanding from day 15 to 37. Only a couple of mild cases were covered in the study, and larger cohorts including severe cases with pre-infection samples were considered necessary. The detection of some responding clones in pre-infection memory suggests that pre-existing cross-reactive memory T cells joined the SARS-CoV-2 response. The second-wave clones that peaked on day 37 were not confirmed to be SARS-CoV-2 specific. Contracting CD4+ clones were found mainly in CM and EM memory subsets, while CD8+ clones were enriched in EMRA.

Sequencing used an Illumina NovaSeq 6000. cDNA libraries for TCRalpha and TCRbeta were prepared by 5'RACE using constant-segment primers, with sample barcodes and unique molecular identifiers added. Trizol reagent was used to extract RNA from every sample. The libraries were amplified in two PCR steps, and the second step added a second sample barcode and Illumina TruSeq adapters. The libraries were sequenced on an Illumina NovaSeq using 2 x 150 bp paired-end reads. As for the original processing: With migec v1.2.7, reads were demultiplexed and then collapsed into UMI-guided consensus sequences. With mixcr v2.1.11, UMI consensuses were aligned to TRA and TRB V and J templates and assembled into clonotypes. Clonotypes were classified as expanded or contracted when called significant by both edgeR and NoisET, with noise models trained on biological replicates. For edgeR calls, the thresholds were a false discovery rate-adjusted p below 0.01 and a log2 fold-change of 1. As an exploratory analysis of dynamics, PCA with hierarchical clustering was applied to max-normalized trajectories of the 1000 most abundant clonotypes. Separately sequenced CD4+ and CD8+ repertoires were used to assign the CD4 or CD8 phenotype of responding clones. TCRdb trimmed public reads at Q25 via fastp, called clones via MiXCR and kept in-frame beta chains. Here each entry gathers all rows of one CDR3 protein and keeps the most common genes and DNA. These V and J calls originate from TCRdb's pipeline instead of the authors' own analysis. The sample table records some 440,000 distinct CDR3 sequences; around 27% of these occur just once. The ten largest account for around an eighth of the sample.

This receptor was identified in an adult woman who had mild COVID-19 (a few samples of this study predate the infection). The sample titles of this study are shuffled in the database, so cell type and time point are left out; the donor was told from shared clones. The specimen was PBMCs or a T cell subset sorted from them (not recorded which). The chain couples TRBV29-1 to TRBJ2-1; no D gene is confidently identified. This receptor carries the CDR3 CSVEDPQDSDEQFF. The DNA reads TGCAGCGTTGAAGATCCGCAGGATTCGGATGAGCAGTTCTTC.